This T cell receptor (beta chain) originates from a study of blood T cell repertoires in COVID-19. The wider study: Acute and convalescent COVID-19 samples came from the United States, Italy and Spain. T cells, B-cell-depleted T cells, or PBMCs supplied cDNA or gDNA.

This CDR3 has 15 residues. CDR1 and CDR2 from the germline V gene are SGHDT and YYEEEE. The V end was cut by 8 bases, the J end by 0 bases, with 17 bases between. Source study methods: It was from reference gene primer amplification that nucleated cell counts were estimated. Assay used: immunoSEQ multiplex PCR; TCRdb lists only in-frame clones, some missing. That table is the source of V, J and clone size, and D and trimming were worked out from the DNA. The table records under 100,000 clones, about nine tenths of them present only once. Sequenced: peripheral blood. The gene calls are TRBV5-6 and TRBJ1-2; D remains unclear. The receptor was derived from a man aged 45-60 years with acute or convalescent COVID-19. The CDR3 sequence: CASGRRGGANYGYTF. The CDR3 region has the DNA TGTGCCAGTGGGAGGAGAGGTGGGGCTAACTATGGCTACACCTTC.